This TCR beta chain was recovered during a study of T cells after posttransplantation cyclophosphamide. This clone was observed at least ten times. What it binds is unknown. Germline V gene lookup returns CDR1 MNHNS and CDR2 SASEGT. The CDR3 has 15 amino acids. The junction had 3 bases not matched to a gene; V was cut back by 4 bases and J by 3 bases. Study-level results: Tissue-infiltrating T cells from skin or gut overlapped little with blood T cells.

The repertoire was sequenced with immunoSEQ multiplex PCR; TCRdb's copy has only in-frame clones and lacks some. The repertoire consists of 35,000 to 40,000 clones, none detected only once. This sequence joins TRBV6-1 and TRBJ1-5; 10 nucleotides line up with TRBD1. Specimen: PBMCs. This sequence was found in a man aged 50 or older in good health, CMV-negative, and a related stem cell transplant donor. The CDR3 loop is CASSADRGPNQPQHF. The CDR3 DNA is TGTGCCAGCAGTGCTGACAGGGGGCCCAATCAGCCCCAGCATTTT.